These 21 T cell receptor beta chains were sequenced from one sample in a study of T-cell memory formation after mild COVID-19. TCRdb re-analysed the 5' RACE reads in MiXCR, keeping a single row per CDR3 protein. The repertoire holds fewer than 500,000 distinct CDR3 sequences, with around a quarter as singletons. Material: PBMCs or a T cell subset sorted from them (not recorded which). These receptors all stem from an adult woman who had mild COVID-19 (a few samples of this study predate the infection). Cell type and time point are not known.

The CDR3 nucleotides read TGCGCCAGCAGCCAAGATCCTTCGGGGCTAGCGGAGTACAATGAGCAGTTCTTC. Protein product: CASSQDPSGLAEYNEQFF. The chain joins TRBV4-3 to TRBJ2-1; TRBD2 matches at 7 bases. Germline trimming cut 0 bases from V and 4 bases from J; bases unmatched to any gene: 12. The germline gives CDR1 LGHNA, CDR2 YSLEER. This CDR3 contains 18 residues.

This chain joins TRBV7-2 and TRBJ1-3; the D is unclear. From germline, CDR1 is SGHTA and CDR2 FQGNSA. CDR3 size: 12 residues. V was clipped by 5 bases and J by 5 bases, with 7 bases between them. CDR3 in DNA: TGTGCCAGCAGCCCGGCTAGAAACACCATATATTTT. This gives the protein CASSPARNTIYF.

This clonotype has at least ten counts. The junction shows a germline mismatch at one end, possibly a read error. This chain's CDR3 is CASSPGLNTEAFF. CDR3 nucleotide sequence: TGCGCCAGCAGCCCGGGTCTGAACACTGAAGCTTTCTTT. The chain recombines TRBV18 with TRBJ1-1; D not resolved. The germline gives CDR1 KGHSH, CDR2 LQKENI. The CDR3 is 13 residues long.

This clonotype was detected a few times. The V and J genes are TRBV20-1 and TRBJ2-3; 8 bases fit TRBD2. This CDR3 comprises 16 residues. Trimming cost V 3 bases and J 7 bases; bases outside gene matches: 15. CDR1 DFQATT and CDR2 SNEGSKA come from the germline V gene (reference sequence). CDR3 DNA: TGCAGTGCTAGCGTTCCTCGAGAGCGGGAGAAGTATACGCAGTATTTT. This translates into CSASVPREREKYTQYF.

This chain uses TRBV7-9 with TRBJ2-1, with 9 bases matching TRBD1. Germline CDR1 SEHNR, CDR2 FQNEAQ (reference sequence). Trimming removed 7 bases from V and 3 bases from J; junction bases left unmatched: 7. The CDR3 contains 15 residues. CDR3 sequence reads: CASTAPGQGYNEQFF. For the CDR3, the DNA is TGTGCCAGCACCGCCCCGGGACAGGGCTACAATGAGCAGTTCTTC.

The rearrangement uses TRBV20-1 and TRBJ1-2, with a tentative D call TRBD1 (6 bases). The CDR3 has 11 residues. The V gene's germline CDR1 is DFQATT and CDR2 SNEGSKA (reference sequence). V lost 4 bases and J 4 bases, leaving 7 bases between the germline ends. The CDR3 DNA reads TGCAGTGCTACCAGGGGCTATGGCTACACCTTC. The encoded protein is CSATRGYGYTF.

This clonotype was detected a few times. The chain couples TRBV12-3 or TRBV12-4 to TRBJ2-2; 11 bases line up with TRBD1. V shed 3 bases, J shed 7 bases, and the junction held 4 bases outside the gene matches. The CDR3 runs 15 residues. CDR3 region: CASSFMDRGHGELFF. As DNA, the CDR3 is TGTGCCAGCAGTTTTATGGACAGGGGGCACGGGGAGCTGTTTTTT.

The rearrangement joins TRBV27 to TRBJ2-2, with D perhaps TRBD1 (6 bases). Trimming pared 5 bases from V and 4 bases from J, leaving 14 bases between. The germline V gene encodes CDR1 MNHEY and CDR2 SMNVEV (reference sequence). The CDR3 consists of 15 residues. The CDR3 DNA is TGTGCCAGCAGTCTGACAGGCCGGAGCACCGGGGAGCTGTTTTTT. It yields the protein CASSLTGRSTGELFF.

This clonotype was picked up many times. The chain couples TRBV12-3 or TRBV12-4 to TRBJ2-1; a weak D match, TRBD2 (5 bases). V lost 0 bases to trimming and J lost 7 bases, with 13 bases between them. The CDR3 totals 15 residues. The DNA for the CDR3 is TGTGCCAGCAGTTTAGCGCCCGGACTCACAAATGAGCAGTTCTTC. It encodes CASSLAPGLTNEQFF.

This chain uses TRBV12-3 or TRBV12-4 with TRBJ1-4, with a possible D match to TRBD1 (5 bases). CDR3 length: 15 residues. Trimming pared 1 base from V and 7 bases from J, leaving 13 bases between. The CDR3 region has the DNA TGTGCCAGCAGTTTAGGGGGGTGGCCTTTTGAAAAACTGTTTTTT. This gives the protein CASSLGGWPFEKLFF.

The chain joins TRBV5-1 to TRBJ2-7; TRBD1 matches 9 bases. The germline V gene has CDR1 SGHRS and CDR2 YFSETQ. The CDR3 runs 15 residues. Trimming cost V 5 bases and J 3 bases; bases outside gene matches: 9. Written as DNA, the CDR3 is TGCGCCAGCAGTTCAGCCGGGACAGGGTACTACGAGCAGTACTTC. Translated, it gives CASSSAGTGYYEQYF. The full variable domain, in which reference TRBV5-1 and TRBJ2-7 provide the parts outside the CDR3, is KAGVTQTPRYLIKTRGQQVTLSCSPISGHRSVSWYQQTPGQGLQFLFEYFSETQRNKGNFPGRFSGRQFSNSRSEMNVSTLELGDSALYLCASSSAGTGYYEQYFGPGTRLTVT.

This chain uses TRBV5-1 with TRBJ2-5; D unclear. This CDR3 spans 16 amino acids. Looked up from germline, CDR1 is SGHRS and CDR2 is YFSETQ. V lost 0 bases and J 1 base, leaving 13 bases between the germline ends. The CDR3 sequence is CASSLGRRLTQETQYF. CDR3 DNA: TGCGCCAGCAGCTTGGGGCGACGGCTAACCCAAGAGACCCAGTACTTC.

This clonotype was counted only a few times. The chain couples TRBV6-5 to TRBJ2-7, with TRBD1 matching 9 bases. The CDR3 sequence is 14 residues long. Germline-derived CDR1 and CDR2 are MNHEY and SVGAGI. With 6 bases clipped from V and 3 bases from J, the junction kept 6 bases outside the gene matches. CDR3 protein: CASRNRDRDYEQYF. For the CDR3, the DNA is TGTGCCAGCAGGAACCGGGACAGGGACTACGAGCAGTACTTC.

This clonotype was detected only a few times. The chain joins TRBV5-1 to TRBJ1-1; the match to TRBD1 covers 8 bases. J gave up 3 bases and V 0 bases, and 4 bases lay outside the gene matches. This CDR3 spans 15 amino acids. CDR1 is SGHRS, CDR2 YFSETQ, per germline. DNA of the CDR3: TGCGCCAGCAGCTTGGAGACAGGGGCTGACACTGAAGCTTTCTTT. Its translation is CASSLETGADTEAFF.

This clonotype was detected a few times. The chain recombines TRBV18 with TRBJ2-3, with 8 bases that match TRBD2. CDR1 is KGHSH and CDR2 is LQKENI in the germline V gene. The CDR3 is 16 amino acids. The J segment lost 0 bases and the V segment lost 3 bases, leaving 5 bases of the junction unmatched. The CDR3 sequence is CASSPSLAGSTDTQYF. CDR3 nucleotide sequence: TGTGCCAGCTCACCGTCCTTAGCGGGGAGCACAGATACGCAGTATTTT.

This clonotype was seen more than once but under ten times. The V call is TRBV20-1, the J call TRBJ2-1; D uncertain. Trimming shortened V by 5 bases and J by 9 bases, and 17 bases separated the two germline ends. The CDR3 sequence is 13 residues long. The V gene's germline CDR1 is DFQATT and CDR2 SNEGSKA (reference sequence). This CDR3 reads CSAHNPSLGEQFF. The CDR3 DNA is TGCAGTGCTCACAACCCCTCTCTAGGTGAGCAGTTCTTC.

The chain uses TRBV4-3 and TRBJ2-1, with 10 bases lining up with TRBD2. CDR3 length equals 16 residues. Germline CDR1 and CDR2: LGHNA and YSLEER. The ends lost 1 base at V and 5 bases at J; junction bases unmatched: 5. DNA of the CDR3: TGCGCCAGCAGCCAAGTGCGAACTAGCGGGGACAATGAGCAGTTCTTC. As protein: CASSQVRTSGDNEQFF.

The genes are TRBV4-3 and TRBJ2-3, with TRBD2 matching 9 bases. The CDR3 has 17 amino acids. The germline gives CDR1 LGHNA, CDR2 YSLEER. The V segment lost 0 bases and the J segment 2 bases; nucleotides outside the gene matches: 6. The CDR3 sequence is CASSQEPLAGYTDTQYF. The CDR3 bases are TGCGCCAGCAGCCAAGAACCGCTAGCGGGGTACACAGATACGCAGTATTTT.

The sample holds a few counts of this clonotype. The rearrangement joins TRBV20-1 to TRBJ2-3; D remains unclear. CDR1 is DFQATT, CDR2 SNEGSKA, per germline (reference sequence). Between the trimmed V and J ends, which lost 1 base and 0 bases, there was a span of 11 bases. The length of the CDR3 is 15 residues. The CDR3 loop is CSARAGLTSTDTQYF. CDR3 nucleotide sequence: TGCAGTGCTAGAGCGGGCCTGACTAGCACAGATACGCAGTATTTT.

The chain employs TRBV21-1 and TRBJ2-5. TRBV21-1 constitutes a pseudogene. CDR3 size: 15 residues. The CDR3 DNA reads TGTGCCAGCAGCAAAGGGGTTGGGAGCCAAGAGACCCAGTACTTC. This encodes CASSKGVGSQETQYF.

This clonotype has just a few counts. This sequence joins TRBV20-1 and TRBJ2-1, with TRBD2 matching 8 bases. Germline values: CDR1 DFQATT, CDR2 SNEGSKA (reference sequence). The CDR3 has 16 amino acids. The CDR3 nucleotides read TGCAGCCCCCAAGCCCGGGAGGGTCGCTCCTACAATGAGCAGTTCTTC. It translates to CSPQAREGRSYNEQFF.